This T cell receptor beta chain is drawn from a study of T cell responses to AZD1222 COVID-19 vaccine. Overall study results and limits: It should be noted that donors were predominantly white British and more often female, and clonal diversity was possibly underestimated. The study identified only six AZD1222 recipients as seropositive at baseline. A rise in Spike-specific TCR breadth and depth followed two AZD1222 doses. Samples come after the peak T cell response, not at day 14.

Some clones are missing from TCRdb's copy, which holds only in-frame ones; the method was immunoSEQ multiplex PCR. The sample holds 110,000 to 150,000 clones, around nine tenths seen once. The V end lost 0 bases, the J end lost 1 base, and 10 bases lay between the germline ends. CDR3 length: 15 residues. Per the germline V gene, CDR1 is LGHNA and CDR2 is YSLEER. In regard to this clone: The antigen is unknown.

The clonotype comes from an adult in good health. V gene TRBV4-3 combines with J gene TRBJ2-7, with D hard to call. The specimen comprised peripheral blood, sampled on day 0 of AZD1222 vaccination. DNA for the CDR3: TGCGCCAGCAGCCAAGAAGACGGAACGTCCTACGAGCAGTACTTC. It translates to CASSQEDGTSYEQYF.